The 19 T cell receptor beta chains presented below share a single source sample, sequenced in a study of T cells in localized non-small cell lung cancer. The assay was immunoSEQ multiplex PCR, and TCRdb's table has in-frame clones only and misses some. The sample has about 43,000 clones, roughly nine tenths seen once. The specimen was PBMCs, collected before any cancer treatment. These receptors originate from a woman aged 35 to 75 with stage II lung adenocarcinoma.

V usage is TRBV18 and J usage is TRBJ1-5, with 9 bases matching TRBD1. V was clipped by 4 bases and J by 4 bases; unmatched bases: 5. CDR3 length: 15 residues. Looked up from germline, CDR1 is KGHSH and CDR2 is LQKENI. The CDR3 is CASSQSQGANQPQHF. The CDR3 nucleotides are TGTGCCAGCTCACAGTCACAGGGGGCGAATCAGCCCCAGCATTTT.

The chain uses TRBV2 and TRBJ2-6; TRBD1 matches at 7 bases. CDR1 is SNHLY and CDR2 is FYNNEI in the germline V gene. Trimming removed 6 bases from V and 0 bases from J; junction bases left unmatched: 8. The CDR3 has 17 residues. The CDR3 spells CASSGARTGSGANVLTF. The DNA of the CDR3 is TGTGCCAGCAGCGGAGCTAGGACAGGCTCTGGGGCCAACGTCCTGACTTTC.

This rearrangement joins TRBV15 to TRBJ2-7, with 7 bases that match TRBD1. The germline V gene encodes CDR1 LNHNV and CDR2 YYDKDF (reference sequence). With V trimmed by 0 bases and J by 7 bases, 0 bases remained unmatched. The CDR3 has 12 residues. CDR3 sequence reads: CATSREGQEQYF. CDR3 DNA sequence: TGTGCCACCAGCAGAGAGGGACAGGAGCAGTACTTC. Full variable domain (outside the CDR3, taken from reference TRBV15 and TRBJ2-7): DAMVIQNPRYQVTQFGKPVTLSCSQTLNHNVMYWYQQKSSQAPKLLFHYYDKDFNNEADTPDNFQSRRPNTSFCFLDIRSPGLGDTAMYLCATSREGQEQYFGPGTRLTVT.

This clone was detected a few times. The CDR3 loop is CASGLVHEGASYNEQFF. CDR3 bases: TGTGCTAGTGGTTTGGTACACGAGGGGGCATCCTACAATGAGCAGTTCTTC. The rearrangement links TRBV12-5 to TRBJ2-1; 7 bases match TRBD1. With V trimmed by 0 bases and J by 1 base, 6 bases remained unmatched. Germline CDR1 LGHNT, CDR2 FRNRAP. The CDR3 has 17 amino acids.

About this clone: At one end, the junction sequence differs from germline, possibly due to a read error. The CDR3 protein is CASSLSLGGNAEAFF. In DNA form, the CDR3 reads TGTGCCAGCAGTTTATCGTTGGGGGGGAACGCTGAAGCTTTCTTT. The chain carries TRBV27 and TRBJ1-1; TRBD1 is a possible D gene (5 bases). Germline values: CDR1 MNHEY, CDR2 SMNVEV (reference sequence). The CDR3 is 15 amino acids.

The chain employs TRBV10-1 and TRBJ1-5; D perhaps matches TRBD1 (6 bases). Trimming took 2 bases from V and 1 from J, leaving 9 bases between them. CDR1 and CDR2 from the germline V gene are WNHNN and SYGVQD (reference sequence). This CDR3 is 15 amino acids long. The CDR3 DNA sequence: TGCGCCAGCAGTGAGGGACAGTTAAGCAATCAGCCCCAGCATTTT. Its protein product is CASSEGQLSNQPQHF.

CDR3 DNA sequence: TGTGCCAGCAGTGCCACGGGAGGGCAGCCCCAGCATTTT. This gives the protein CASSATGGQPQHF. This chain links TRBV6-4 with TRBJ1-5; D is undetermined. V lost 4 bases, J lost 7 bases, and 11 bases lay in between. The CDR3 covers 13 residues. Germline loops: CDR1 MRHNA, CDR2 SNTAGT.

This clone appeared a few times. The chain recombines TRBV9 with TRBJ1-6; D not certain. Trimming cost V 3 bases and J 3 bases, with 7 bases left between them. Germline V lookup: CDR1 SGDLS, CDR2 YYNGEE. There are 14 residues in the CDR3. In DNA, the CDR3 is TGTGCCAGCAGCGCCGACCTCTATAATTCACCCCTCCACTTT. Translating gives CASSADLYNSPLHF.

The sample holds one count of this clone. V is TRBV5-1 and J is TRBJ2-7; 8 nucleotides line up with TRBD1. The CDR3 runs 16 residues. CDR1 is SGHRS, CDR2 YFSETQ, per germline. J was trimmed by 2 bases and V by 0 bases; bases with no gene match: 7. CDR3 in amino acids: CASSLGTGTGAYEQYF. CDR3 coding DNA: TGCGCCAGCAGCTTGGGGACCGGGACAGGAGCCTACGAGCAGTACTTC.

This chain connects TRBV5-4 to TRBJ2-1, with 9 bases lining up with TRBD1. CDR1 is SGHNT and CDR2 is YYREEE in the germline V gene (reference sequence). The CDR3 contains 15 residues. The ends lost 5 bases at V and 6 bases at J; junction bases unmatched: 9. CDR3 coding DNA: TGTGCCAGCAGTCATGGGGGACAGGGAACCAATGAGCAGTTCTTC. This translates into CASSHGGQGTNEQFF.

The chain joins TRBV10-3 to TRBJ1-1, with D maybe TRBD1 (5 bases). Looked up from germline, CDR1 is ENHRY and CDR2 is SYGVKD. This CDR3 contains 14 residues. V gave up 0 bases and J gave up 11 bases, with 16 bases separating them. In nucleotides, the CDR3 is TGTGCCATCAGTGAGTCATCAGGCGGGGCGCGGGCTTTCTTT. Protein: CAISESSGGARAFF.

This clone has just one count. The genes are TRBV2 and TRBJ1-1; 7 bases are a match to TRBD1. Germline V lookup: CDR1 SNHLY, CDR2 FYNNEI. The CDR3 is made up of 14 amino acids. V lost 6 bases to trimming and J lost 6 bases; unmatched junction nucleotides: 10. The CDR3 loop reads CASRNRGRIPEAFF. In DNA, the CDR3 is TGTGCCAGCAGAAACAGGGGCAGAATTCCTGAAGCTTTCTTT.

Of note for this clone: In the same sample, other DNA sequences code for this CDR3. The chain is built from TRBV7-2 and TRBJ1-1, with D possibly matching TRBD1 (6 bases). This CDR3 is built from 14 residues. Germline CDR1 is SGHTA and CDR2 is FQGNSA. V was clipped by 2 bases and J by 1 base, with 8 bases between them. The CDR3, as DNA: TGTGCCAGCAGCTTATTAGGGGGGAACACTGAAGCTTTCTTT. The encoded protein is CASSLLGGNTEAFF.

The chain carries TRBV6-1 and TRBJ1-5; D is unresolved. Trimming removed 7 bases from V and 5 bases from J, with 18 bases in between. CDR1 is MNHNS and CDR2 is SASEGT in the germline V gene. This CDR3 is 15 amino acids long. CDR3 sequence (DNA): TGTGCCAGCATCGGACCCTCCTTCCCCGATCAGCCCCAGCATTTT. This sequence encodes CASIGPSFPDQPQHF.

V is TRBV6-5 and J is TRBJ2-2, with 9 bases fitting TRBD1. The CDR3 covers 15 residues. The J segment lost 5 bases and the V segment lost 3 bases, leaving 4 bases of the junction unmatched. The germline V gene encodes CDR1 MNHEY and CDR2 SVGAGI. In nucleotides, the CDR3 is TGTGCCAGCAGTTATTTTGACAGGGGGACCGGGGAGCTGTTTTTT. This translates into CASSYFDRGTGELFF.

The chain couples TRBV19 to TRBJ1-4, with D maybe TRBD1 (6 bases). Germline CDR1 is LNHDA and CDR2 is SQIVND (reference sequence). The CDR3 is made up of 14 amino acids. Trimming left V 8 bases short and J 7 bases short, with 17 bases between. The CDR3 reads CASLDRRGSEKLFF. CDR3 DNA sequence: TGTGCCAGTCTCGACAGGCGGGGAAGTGAAAAACTGTTTTTT.

The chain carries TRBV5-8 and TRBJ2-1; 8 bases align to TRBD2. This CDR3 has 15 amino acids. Germline V gene lookup returns CDR1 SGHTS and CDR2 YDEGEE. V lost 0 bases to trimming and J lost 2 bases; unmatched junction nucleotides: 1. The CDR3 coding sequence is TGTGCCAGCAGCTTGGACGGGGGGGCCTACAATGAGCAGTTCTTC. This encodes CASSLDGGAYNEQFF.

The rearrangement uses TRBV27 and TRBJ1-4; the match to TRBD1 covers 9 bases. Germline CDR1 reads MNHEY; CDR2 reads SMNVEV (reference sequence). The J segment lost 4 bases and the V segment lost 4 bases, leaving 4 bases of the junction unmatched. The length of the CDR3 is 15 residues. Here the CDR3 DNA reads TGTGCCAGCAGTTCACAGGGGGCTGTTAATGAAAAACTGTTTTTT. Translation: CASSSQGAVNEKLFF.

This chain uses TRBV7-4 with TRBJ1-4; no definite D call. This CDR3 spans 16 amino acids. V gave up 5 bases and J gave up 5 bases, with 18 bases separating them. Germline V gives CDR1 SGHVT, CDR2 SQSDAQ. In DNA form, the CDR3 reads TGTGCCAGCAGCGGTCCCTCCAGCACCACCAATGAAAAACTGTTTTTT. This sequence encodes CASSGPSSTTNEKLFF.